This T cell receptor beta chain appears in the sequencing data of a study of OX40 agonist ivuxolimab in advanced cancers. In the study overall: An anti-OX40 (CD134) antibody with agonistic activity, ivuxolimab, was administered to patients.

TCRdb's table, derived via immunoSEQ multiplex PCR, lists solely in-frame clones and lacks some. The sample has fewer than 70,000 clones, 80% to 90% seen once. Remarks on this clone: The antigen is unknown.

Study-wide points: On average, a greater number of expanded clones characterised CD8+ T cells relative to CD4+.

CDR1 and CDR2 from the germline V gene are MDHEN and SYDVKM. CDR3 size: 15 residues. Trimming removed 6 bases at V and 0 bases at J, with 12 bases between. Sequenced here: CD4+ or CD8+ T cells sorted from blood, sampled in a trial of the OX40 agonist ivuxolimab. The chain links TRBV28 to TRBJ1-5; D is ambiguous. This clonotype was obtained from an adult with an advanced solid tumor such as melanoma, head and neck, liver or kidney cancer. CDR3 sequence: CASRKDGNSNQPQHF. The CDR3 nucleotides are TGTGCCAGCAGAAAGGACGGGAATAGCAATCAGCCCCAGCATTTT.